This T cell receptor beta chain appears in the sequencing data of a study of blood T cell repertoires in COVID-19. Study-wide background: The origin of the acute and convalescent COVID-19 samples was the United States, Italy and Spain. T cells, B-cell-depleted T cells, or PBMCs supplied cDNA or gDNA.

Original methodology: Scientists estimated how many nucleated cells there were by amplifying reference gene primers. Profiling relied on immunoSEQ multiplex PCR, and the TCRdb table lists in-frame clones only, not all of them. V, J and clone size derive from that table, while D and trimming were established from the DNA sequence. The data show about 340,000 clones, 75% to 90% seen once. The CDR3 sequence is 17 residues long. Germline loops: CDR1 WSHSY, CDR2 SAAADI. Trimming stripped 8 bases from V and 4 bases from J, with 26 bases between. This TCR derives from a woman aged 60-75 years with COVID-19, enrolled during active disease. What was sequenced was peripheral blood. This rearrangement joins TRBV10-2 to TRBJ1-2; D call uncertain. The chain's CDR3 is CASSYLVKQTTSYGYTF. Here the CDR3 DNA reads TGCGCCAGCTCTTATTTGGTCAAACAGACAACAAGCTATGGCTACACCTTC.